The T cell receptor (beta chain) under discussion was sequenced for a study of cytomegalovirus exposure and HLA in healthy donors. Germline V gene lookup returns CDR1 SGDLS and CDR2 YYNGEE. Trimming took 3 bases from V and 1 from J; bases not matched to a gene: 7. This CDR3 spans 17 amino acids. Some clones are missing from TCRdb's copy, which holds only in-frame ones; the method was immunoSEQ multiplex PCR. The sample holds 56,000 or so clones, 93% seen once. The sequence came from a woman younger than 30 in good health and CMV-seropositive. Material: PBMCs. The chain carries TRBV9 and TRBJ2-2, with TRBD1 matching over 9 bases. The CDR3 nucleotides read TGTGCCAGCAGCGAGAACAGGGGGCCCAAGAACACCGGGGAGCTGTTTTTT. Its protein product is CASSENRGPKNTGELFF.